The source of this T cell receptor beta chain is a study of T cells in severe cutaneous drug reactions. CDR3 size: 16 residues. Germline CDR1 MNHEY, CDR2 SVGAGI. Bulk and single-cell libraries used iRepertoire multiplex PCR with TCR subtype-specific primers. Bulk TCR libraries started from roughly 100-500 ng RNA per sample. Each CDR3 protein gets one entry in TCRdb, which reprocessed the multiplex PCR reads and gives no DNA. This repertoire comprises thousands of distinct CDR3 sequences; its ten largest clones make up around 29%. In the case of this clonotype: Its target is unknown.

Carbamazepine had induced Stevens-Johnson syndrome or toxic epidermal necrolysis in the sequenced donors. General study findings and limits: In carbamazepine-induced Stevens-Johnson syndrome or toxic epidermal necrolysis, TRBV12-4 averaged roughly 33% in blister cells and around 5% in PBMC.

The rearrangement uses TRBV6-5 and TRBJ2-3; TCRdb indicates TRBD1, and absent DNA this call remains unverified. The TCR comes from a human donor with toxic epidermal necrolysis, a severe cutaneous drug reaction. The sample consisted of cells from a skin blister. Here the CDR3 reads CASSYYEATGADTQYF.